The rows below give T cell receptor beta chains drawn from one sample of a study of blood T cell repertoires in COVID-19. Method: immunoSEQ multiplex PCR; TCRdb's copy keeps in-frame clones and lacks some. The repertoire consists of 110,000 or so clones, with approximately 90% occurring once and the leading ten covering around 30%. Sequences were obtained from peripheral blood. The receptors stem from an older man with active or convalescent COVID-19. CDR3s leave out the opening cysteine and the closing phenylalanine or tryptophan. Each record gives: CDR3 length, J gene, V gene, CDR3 protein.

len: 14
j_gene: TRBJ1-5
v_gene: TRBV28
CDR3aa: ASSPPPLYSNQPQH

len: 11
j_gene: TRBJ2-7
v_gene: TRBV10-3
CDR3aa: AISVQGDYEQY

len: 12
j_gene: TRBJ2-2
v_gene: TRBV19
CDR3aa: ASSIRWSTGELF

len: 10
j_gene: TRBJ2-1
v_gene: TRBV7-9
CDR3aa: ASSLKGLEQF

len: 13
j_gene: TRBJ1-3
v_gene: TRBV19
CDR3aa: ASRDGTGVRNTIY

len: 13
j_gene: TRBJ2-2
v_gene: TRBV14
CDR3aa: ASSQTDRNTGELF

len: 12
j_gene: TRBJ2-7
v_gene: TRBV3-1/TRBV3-2
CDR3aa: ASSQAGGRGEQY

len: 8
j_gene: TRBJ2-5
v_gene: TRBV20-1
CDR3aa: SAVRGTQY

len: 10
j_gene: TRBJ2-1
v_gene: TRBV28
CDR3aa: ASGLALDEQF

len: 14
j_gene: TRBJ2-1
v_gene: TRBV7-2
CDR3aa: ASSLVGLAGVNEQF

len: 11
j_gene: TRBJ2-7
v_gene: TRBV5-1
CDR3aa: ASGRPPSYEQY

len: 13
j_gene: TRBJ2-2
v_gene: TRBV27
CDR3aa: ASSLTGNRAGELF

len: 14
j_gene: TRBJ2-2
v_gene: TRBV6-4
CDR3aa: ASRSAGGGDTGELF

len: 12
j_gene: TRBJ1-1
v_gene: TRBV9
CDR3aa: ASSILESNTEAF

len: 10
j_gene: TRBJ2-7
v_gene: TRBV6-5
CDR3aa: ASSSIRGVQY

len: 14
j_gene: TRBJ2-5
v_gene: TRBV7-9
CDR3aa: ASSSTGGRGLETQY

len: 11
j_gene: TRBJ2-7
v_gene: TRBV5-8
CDR3aa: ASGRDSSYEQY

len: 11
j_gene: TRBJ2-7
v_gene: TRBV28
CDR3aa: ASTLDYSYEQY

len: 12
j_gene: TRBJ2-3
v_gene: TRBV15
CDR3aa: ATSRDYSGNTQY

len: 14
j_gene: TRBJ2-5
v_gene: TRBV7-9
CDR3aa: ASSLAGGSGQETQY

len: 13
j_gene: TRBJ2-1
v_gene: TRBV27
CDR3aa: ASARGTGNPSEQF

len: 14
j_gene: TRBJ1-5
v_gene: TRBV6-5
CDR3aa: ASSSITQGGGQPQH

len: 13
j_gene: TRBJ1-4
v_gene: TRBV5-1
CDR3aa: ASSLGTVGNEKLF

len: 13
j_gene: TRBJ2-1
v_gene: TRBV7-3
CDR3aa: ASSLTSGGSNEQF

len: 17
j_gene: TRBJ2-1
v_gene: TRBV15
CDR3aa: ATSRDLAGGPGSYNEQF

len: 14
j_gene: TRBJ2-1
v_gene: TRBV27
CDR3aa: ASSFRGGSSHNEQF

len: 13
j_gene: TRBJ1-1
v_gene: TRBV6-5
CDR3aa: ASSYSSQGGTEAF